This T cell receptor (beta chain) was recorded in a study of CD4 T cells in relation to SARS-CoV-2 and coronaviruses. Note on this clone: The target antigen is unknown.

Clones were read by immunoSEQ multiplex PCR, and TCRdb kept only the in-frame ones, dropping some. Here the sample spans 20,000 to 30,000 clones, over 70% being singletons. CD4+ T cells from unexposed donors were obtained before the COVID-19 pandemic (2011-2018). After nine to ten days of culture, CD4+ T cells were isolated. Trimming pared 4 bases from V and 14 bases from J, leaving 11 bases between. This CDR3 comprises 10 residues. CDR1 is SEHNR and CDR2 is FQNEAQ in the germline V gene (reference sequence). The sequence was collected from a human donor in good health. This rearrangement joins TRBV7-9 to TRBJ1-1; D gene uncertain. Sequenced sample: CD4+ T cells from PBMCs, cultured in vitro. The CDR3 bases are TGTGCCAGCAGCTCCGGCCCCTTCTTCTTT. Its translation is CASSSGPFFF.